This is a list of T cell receptor beta chains from one sample in a study of T cell repertoires in cytomegalovirus infection. TCRdb itself ran the reads through MiXCR, one entry per CDR3 protein. The table shows 250,000 to 350,000 distinct CDR3 sequences, with about 26% occurring only once. Sequencing used PBMCs. Receptors originate from a human donor in good health (CMV status not recorded). Some clones in this sample may be carry-over from other donors' samples. Each CDR3 is given with its conserved first and last residue.

v_call	j_call	cdr3_aa
TRBV2	TRBJ2-2	CASSQSSGGANTGELFF
TRBV2	TRBJ1-1	CASTAEEGTEAFF
TRBV7-9	TRBJ1-5	CASSSGRQGAWGQPQHF
TRBV7-2	TRBJ2-4	CASRLAGGNAKNIQYF
TRBV12-3/TRBV12-4	TRBJ2-5	CASSPSWVGKTQYF
TRBV7-2	TRBJ2-7	CASSPGGGRYEQYF
TRBV7-3	TRBJ2-5	CASSLTRGGGQTQYF
TRBV5-5	TRBJ1-2	CASSSSPTVNYGYTF
TRBV19	TRBJ1-1	CASSGTGRTEAFF
TRBV20-1	TRBJ2-3	CSATTWREARGDTQYF
TRBV6-4	TRBJ1-1	CASRDTDRNTEAFF
TRBV5-1	TRBJ2-7	CASSIRDPLGEQYF
TRBV6-6	TRBJ2-7	CASSEPGLAIYEQYF
TRBV28	TRBJ1-2	CASKLGQLYGYTF
TRBV20-1	TRBJ2-7	CSARGGRVSGYEQYF
TRBV6-6	TRBJ1-4	CAIKRTGGEKLFF
TRBV29-1	TRBJ2-3	CSVEDPGADTQYF
TRBV7-2	TRBJ1-1	CASSLGAGMNTEAFF
TRBV5-1	TRBJ2-1	CASSLMAGGSNEQFF
TRBV4-1	TRBJ1-2	CASSQGDHYGYTF
TRBV20-1	TRBJ2-4	CSATPTSGRDIQYF
TRBV19	TRBJ1-3	CASSKLHSGNTIYF
TRBV5-5	TRBJ1-1	CASSSLLAEGDTEAFF
TRBV5-8	TRBJ2-2	CASSPGQGFTGELFF
TRBV7-8	TRBJ2-7	CASSPLDRYRPEQYF
TRBV7-9	TRBJ2-5	CASSYLRSALYQETQYF
TRBV10-1	TRBJ2-1	CASHSDNEQFF
TRBV12-3/TRBV12-4	TRBJ2-2	CASTLGALHTGELFF
TRBV7-2	TRBJ2-3	CASRPGPSTDTQYF
TRBV6-1	TRBJ2-5	CASSPGDRGRVRETQYF
TRBV20-1	TRBJ2-5	CSARLADLETQYF
TRBV6-2/TRBV6-3	TRBJ2-7	CASSPIQGGSYEQYF
TRBV28	TRBJ2-1	CASNTVRDNSYNEQFF
TRBV5-1	TRBJ1-6	CASSFGGGSPLHF
TRBV28	TRBJ2-2	CASGFTTGVTGELFF
TRBV9	TRBJ1-1	CASSFTMNTEAFF
TRBV28	TRBJ1-4	CASSPPGAGNEKLFF
TRBV28	TRBJ2-3	CASSPAGGLPSTDTQYF